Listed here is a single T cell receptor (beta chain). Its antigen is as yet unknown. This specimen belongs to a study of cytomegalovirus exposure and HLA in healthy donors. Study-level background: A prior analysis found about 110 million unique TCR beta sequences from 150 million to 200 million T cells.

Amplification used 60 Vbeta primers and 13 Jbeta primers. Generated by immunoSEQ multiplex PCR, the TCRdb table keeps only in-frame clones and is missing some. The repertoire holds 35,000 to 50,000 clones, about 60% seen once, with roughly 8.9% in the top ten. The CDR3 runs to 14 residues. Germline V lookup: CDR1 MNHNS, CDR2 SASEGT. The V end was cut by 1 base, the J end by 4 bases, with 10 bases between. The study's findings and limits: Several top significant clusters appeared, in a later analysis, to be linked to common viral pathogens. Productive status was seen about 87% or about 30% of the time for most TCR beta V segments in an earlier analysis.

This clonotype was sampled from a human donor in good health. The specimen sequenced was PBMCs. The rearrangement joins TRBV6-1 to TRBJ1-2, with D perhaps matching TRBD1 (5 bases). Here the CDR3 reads CASSEVGLGYGYTF. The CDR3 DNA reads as TGTGCCAGCAGTGAAGTGGGACTTGGCTATGGCTACACCTTC.